The present entry profiles one TCR beta chain with its context. Its antigen is unknown. This entry comes from a study of graft-versus-host responses after intestinal transplantation. Study as a whole: Each transplant was multivisceral, liver-intestinal, or isolated intestinal. Recipients across the board were started on anti-thymocyte globulin induction, then kept on tacrolimus and steroids for around three years.

Trimming removed 8 bases from V and 6 bases from J, with 14 bases in between. The germline V gene encodes CDR1 SEHNR and CDR2 FQNEAQ (reference sequence). The length of the CDR3 is 13 residues. The protocol was immunoSEQ multiplex PCR, while the TCRdb copy is restricted to in-frame clones and leaves out a portion. This sample has roughly 36,000 clones, with 90% to 95% found just once. Study-wide results and caveats: Those patients showing graft-donor T cell macrochimerism displayed high graft-versus-host to host-versus-graft clonal ratios in allografts.

The chain is built from TRBV7-9 and TRBJ2-1; D may be TRBD1 (6 bases). This receptor was obtained from a human donor who was the organ donor for an intestinal transplant. The input for sequencing was unstimulated CD8+ T cells sorted from spleen or lymph node cells, taken before transplant. For the CDR3, the DNA is TGTGCCAGCTTGATACAGGGTCCCAATGAGCAGTTCTTC. Its protein product is CASLIQGPNEQFF.